This T cell receptor (beta chain) stems from a study of blood T cell repertoires in COVID-19. At the level of the study: The United States, Italy and Spain supplied acute and convalescent COVID-19 samples. From T cells, B-cell-depleted T cells, or PBMCs came the material, which was cDNA or gDNA.

Measured with immunoSEQ multiplex PCR; TCRdb has only the in-frame clones, and not every one. The table records tens of thousands of clones, around 96% of them present only once. This clone occurred a few times. The CDR3 covers 13 residues. The V and J ends lost 8 bases and 3 bases respectively, with 13 bases between them. The source of this sequence is a human donor with active COVID-19. The donor label of this sample is uncertain. V gene TRBV12-3 or TRBV12-4 combines with J gene TRBJ1-2, with D possibly being TRBD1 (6 bases). Sequencing was performed on peripheral blood. This chain's CDR3 is CASGRGTDYGYTF. CDR3 DNA: TGTGCCAGCGGCAGGGGTACGGACTATGGCTACACCTTC.